Each of the 5 T cell receptor beta chains below was sequenced from the same sample in a study of blood T cells in healthy people across ages (dated by TCRdb to between 2014 and 2017). Library prep was done by 5' RACE. Reads for this sample came from an Illumina HiSeq 2500. A second PCR of about 6 to 11 cycles was run with a J-beta primer mix and a sample-barcoded 5' primer. The public sequencing data were trimmed at Q25 with fastp and processed into clonotypes with MiXCR by TCRdb, which kept only in-frame beta chains. Identical CDR3 protein sequences are pooled into one entry, listed with their most common genes and DNA. The sample table contains about 640,000 distinct CDR3 sequences; only one count was recorded for approximately 30% of them. The top ten clones comprise around a sixth of the sample. The sample taken for sequencing was blood. These receptors were obtained from an elderly woman in good health.

There are many counts of this clonotype. At one end the junction does not follow the germline gene, possibly because of a read error. The V gene is TRBV30, the J gene TRBJ2-4, with TRBD2 matching 9 bases. The CDR3 length is 13 residues. Germline CDR1 reads GTSNPN; CDR2 reads SVGIG (reference sequence). In nucleotides, the CDR3 is TGTGCCGGGAGCGGGGGGGCCAAAAACATTCAGTACTTC. As protein: CAGSGGAKNIQYF.

With regard to this clonotype: A much larger clonotype is one base distant, so this may be a read error. CDR3 nucleotides: TGTGCCAGCAGCCCCCGAGGGAACTACAATGAGCAGTACTTC. This sequence encodes CASSPRGNYNEQYF. V gene TRBV9 combines with J gene TRBJ2-5; TRBD2 might be the D (5 bases). The V gene's germline CDR1 is SGDLS and CDR2 YYNGEE. The CDR3 is made up of 14 amino acids. V lost 4 bases and J lost 11, with 21 bases in between.

The chain joins TRBV12-3 or TRBV12-4 to TRBJ1-2; perhaps TRBD1 as D (5 bases). With 4 bases removed from V and 7 bases from J, the gap between germline ends came to 22 bases. This CDR3 has 16 amino acids. The CDR3 is CASSSSGLPRGRGYTF. As DNA, the CDR3 is TGTGCCAGCAGTTCCTCCGGGCTACCTAGGGGCCGTGGCTACACCTTC.

On this clonotype itself: Relative to the germline gene, one junction end is altered; a read error may explain this. This chain joins TRBV5-1 and TRBJ1-2; TRBD1 agrees at 9 bases. The CDR3 length is 16 residues. The germline gives CDR1 SGHRS, CDR2 YFSETQ. CDR3 protein: CASSSLGQGRISGCTF. Here the CDR3 DNA reads TGCGCCAGCAGCTCCCTGGGACAGGGAAGAATCTCGGGCTGCACCTTC.

There are many counts of this clonotype. The gene calls are TRBV20-1 and TRBJ2-5; TRBD2 matches at 9 bases. The CDR3 length is 15 residues. Germline-derived CDR1 and CDR2 are DFQATT and SNEGSKA (reference sequence). The trim removed 8 bases at V and 1 base at J, leaving 11 bases unmatched. CDR3: CSLPGRGGGQETQYF. The CDR3, as DNA: TGCAGTCTACCTGGGCGGGGGGGAGGCCAAGAGACCCAGTACTTC.